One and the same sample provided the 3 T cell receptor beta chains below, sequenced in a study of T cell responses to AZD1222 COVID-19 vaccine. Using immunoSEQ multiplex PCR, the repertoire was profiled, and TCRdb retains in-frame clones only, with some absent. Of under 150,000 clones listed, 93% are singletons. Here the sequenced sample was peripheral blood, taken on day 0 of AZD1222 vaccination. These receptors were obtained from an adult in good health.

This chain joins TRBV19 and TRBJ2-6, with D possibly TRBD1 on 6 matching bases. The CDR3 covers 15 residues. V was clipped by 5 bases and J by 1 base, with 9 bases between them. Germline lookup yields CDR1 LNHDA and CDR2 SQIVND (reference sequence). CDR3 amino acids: CASSATGSGANVLTF. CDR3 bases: TGTGCCAGTAGTGCCACAGGGTCTGGGGCCAACGTCCTGACTTTC.

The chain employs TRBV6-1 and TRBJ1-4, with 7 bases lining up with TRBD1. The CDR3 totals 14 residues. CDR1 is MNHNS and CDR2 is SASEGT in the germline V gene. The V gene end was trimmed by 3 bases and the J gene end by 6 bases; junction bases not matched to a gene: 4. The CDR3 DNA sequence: TGTGCCAGCAGTGAGGGGACAGCAGATGAAAAACTGTTTTTT. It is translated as CASSEGTADEKLFF.

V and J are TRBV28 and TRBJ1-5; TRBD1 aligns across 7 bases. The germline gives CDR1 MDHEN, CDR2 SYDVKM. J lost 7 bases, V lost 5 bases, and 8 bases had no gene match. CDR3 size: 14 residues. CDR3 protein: CASSQQGKVQPQHF. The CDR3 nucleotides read TGTGCCAGCAGTCAACAGGGGAAAGTGCAGCCCCAGCATTTT. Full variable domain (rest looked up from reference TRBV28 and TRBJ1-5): DVKVTQSSRYLVKRTGEKVFLECVQDMDHENMFWYRQDPGLGLRLIYFSYDVKMKEKGDIPEGYSVSREKKERFSLILESASTNQTSMYLCASSQQGKVQPQHFGDGTRLSIL.